These 19 T cell receptor beta chains were sequenced from one sample in a study of T cells in Graves' hyperthyroidism and ophthalmopathy (dated by TCRdb to between 2018 and 2021). Library generation was performed with multiplex PCR. For sequencing, an Illumina HiSeq 2000 was employed. The TCR beta CDR3 regions were amplified from RNA transcripts. The first round of RT-PCR for the TCR CDR3 was performed with the HTBI primer set and the Qiagen OneStep RT-PCR kit. The raw public data were reprocessed by TCRdb itself: fastp quality trimming at Q25, MiXCR clonotype calling, in-frame beta chains only. Each entry is one CDR3 protein sequence, shown with its most common DNA and genes. Within this sample are some 300,000 distinct CDR3 sequences, with 15% to 20% of them counted one time only. 35% to 45% of the sample is in the top ten clones. Source material: blood. Source of these receptors: a man over 45 with Graves' ophthalmopathy.

This clonotype was observed a few times. V usage is TRBV18 and J usage is TRBJ2-3; D remains unclear. The CDR3 length is 14 residues. CDR1 KGHSH and CDR2 LQKENI come from the germline V gene. The V end lost 1 base, the J end lost 2 bases, and 7 bases lay between the germline ends. The CDR3 bases are TGTGCCAGCTCACCACGGCCGAACACAGATACGCAGTATTTT. It encodes CASSPRPNTDTQYF.

Ten or more counts support this clonotype. J is TRBJ1-5 and V is TRBV7-9, with D possibly TRBD1 on 5 matching bases. The germline CDR1 and CDR2 sequences are SEHNR and FQNEAQ (reference sequence). The CDR3 is 15 amino acids. Trimming stripped 3 bases from V and 5 bases from J, with 14 bases between. The CDR3, as DNA: TGTGCCAGCAGCTTCGGGACGGACGGGTATCAGCCCCAGCATTTT. The encoded protein is CASSFGTDGYQPQHF.

This clonotype was counted ten times or more. This sequence joins TRBV18 and TRBJ2-5; D call uncertain. The germline V gene has CDR1 KGHSH and CDR2 LQKENI. V lost 0 bases, J lost 4 bases, and 9 bases lay in between. This CDR3 is 14 amino acids long. The CDR3 loop reads CASSPPGLGETQYF. The CDR3 bases are TGTGCCAGCTCACCACCAGGGTTGGGAGAGACCCAGTACTTC.

On this clonotype itself: This may arise from a read error, as a much more abundant clone is one base away. The V gene is TRBV28, the J gene TRBJ2-3, with a weak D call TRBD2 (5 bases). The germline V gene has CDR1 MDHEN and CDR2 SYDVKM. This CDR3 spans 15 amino acids. The V gene lost 6 bases and the J gene lost 8 bases, with 21 bases spanning the gap. The chain's CDR3 is CASSLGSGPPPTQYF. CDR3 DNA sequence: TGTGCCAGCAGCTTAGGGAGCGGTCCGCCCCCTACGCAGTATTTT. The full variable domain, in which reference TRBV28 and TRBJ2-3 provide the parts outside the CDR3, is DVKVTQSSRYLVKRTGEKVFLECVQDMDHENMFWYRQDPGLGLRLIYFSYDVKMKEKGDIPEGYSVSREKKERFSLILESASTNQTSMYLCASSLGSGPPPTQYFGPGTRLTVL.

This clonotype was recorded many times. The chain is built from TRBV11-2 and TRBJ2-1; D possibly corresponds to TRBD2 (5 bases). With 0 bases removed from V and 7 bases from J, the gap between germline ends came to 19 bases. The CDR3 loop spans 17 amino acids. Germline V CDR1 and CDR2: SGHAT, FQNNGV. CDR3 in amino acids: CASSLDWGDPLLNEQFF. CDR3 nucleotide sequence: TGTGCCAGCAGCTTAGATTGGGGAGACCCACTATTGAATGAGCAGTTCTTC.

This clonotype was seen repeatedly, ten times or more. CDR3 loop: CASSWDRLAGEAFF. The CDR3 DNA reads TGTGCCAGCTCATGGGACCGCCTCGCCGGTGAAGCTTTCTTT. The chain links TRBV18 to TRBJ1-1, with a tentative D call TRBD1 (5 bases). V lost 5 bases to trimming and J lost 7 bases, with 17 bases between them. The CDR3 extends over 14 amino acids. CDR1 is KGHSH, CDR2 LQKENI, per germline.

This clonotype was detected ten times or more. This chain uses TRBV20-1 with TRBJ2-5; 8 bases align to TRBD1. Germline CDR1 reads DFQATT; CDR2 reads SNEGSKA (reference sequence). Losses at the gene ends were 6 bases for V and 5 bases for J; bases not matched to a gene: 8. This CDR3 is 13 amino acids long. The CDR3 DNA reads TGCAGTGCCAATCCACAGGGGGAGGAGACCCAGTACTTC. This encodes CSANPQGEETQYF.

CDR3 nucleotides: TGTGCCTGGAACGGCAGGGTTGATCAGCCCCAGCATTTT. It encodes CAWNGRVDQPQHF. J is TRBJ1-5 and V is TRBV30; possible D gene TRBD1, 5 bases. The CDR3 totals 13 residues. Germline V gene sequence: CDR1 GTSNPN, CDR2 SVGIG (reference sequence). V lost 4 bases, J lost 5 bases, and 12 bases lay in between.

This chain joins TRBV7-6 and TRBJ2-5; TRBD2 agrees at 10 bases. The CDR3 has 15 residues. Germline trimming cut 8 bases from V and 4 bases from J; bases unmatched to any gene: 10. Germline CDR1 and CDR2: SGHVS and FNYEAQ. CDR3 DNA: TGTGCCAGCGGGGGAGCGGGAGGGCCAGGAGAGACCCAGTACTTC. This translates into CASGGAGGPGETQYF.

This chain links TRBV6-1 with TRBJ2-6, with unresolved D. The CDR3 length is 17 residues. Germline values: CDR1 MNHNS, CDR2 SASEGT. Trimming pared 7 bases from V and 4 bases from J, leaving 20 bases between. The CDR3 nucleotides are TGTGCCAGCAACAAAGGTGTCCAGCTGTCCGGGGCCAACGTCCTGACTTTC. Translation: CASNKGVQLSGANVLTF.

This clonotype was detected many times. CDR3: CAWSYRTYEQYF. CDR3 DNA sequence: TGTGCCTGGAGTTACAGAACCTACGAGCAGTACTTC. This chain joins TRBV30 and TRBJ2-7; D remains unclear. Germline V lookup: CDR1 GTSNPN, CDR2 SVGIG (reference sequence). With 2 bases removed from V and 2 bases from J, the gap between germline ends came to 7 bases. This CDR3 contains 12 residues. The whole variable domain, remainder taken from reference TRBV30 and TRBJ2-7, is SQTIHQWPATLVQPVGSPLSLECTVEGTSNPNLYWYRQAAGRGLQLLFYSVGIGQISSEVPQNLSASRPQDRQFILSSKKLLLSDSGFYLCAWSYRTYEQYFGPGTRLTVT.

Ten or more counts support this clonotype. This chain connects TRBV11-2 to TRBJ2-7; possibly TRBD1 for D (5 bases). Trimming took off 0 bases at V and 2 bases at J, with 14 bases between the two ends. Looked up from germline, CDR1 is SGHAT and CDR2 is FQNNGV. The CDR3 totals 16 residues. The CDR3 DNA reads as TGTGCCAGCAGCTTAGATCTCAGGACATGGGCCTACGAGCAGTACTTC. Translation gives CASSLDLRTWAYEQYF.

A word on this clonotype: A single base separates this from a much larger clone, so it may be a read error. This chain uses TRBV28 with TRBJ1-1; 7 nucleotides match TRBD1. The V gene's germline CDR1 is MDHEN and CDR2 SYDVKM. The CDR3 has 14 amino acids. This chain's CDR3 is CACSFTGALLRAFF. The CDR3 DNA reads as TGTGCCTGCAGTTTCACAGGGGCGCTACTGCGAGCTTTCTTT. The full variable domain, in which reference TRBV28 and TRBJ1-1 provide the parts outside the CDR3, is DVKVTQSSRYLVKRTGEKVFLECVQDMDHENMFWYRQDPGLGLRLIYFSYDVKMKEKGDIPEGYSVSREKKERFSLILESASTNQTSMYLCACSFTGALLRAFFGQGTRLTVV.

The chain combines TRBV7-8 with TRBJ2-1; 9 bases fit TRBD1. This CDR3 comprises 16 residues. Germline CDR1 and CDR2: SGHVS and FQNEAQ. The ends lost 6 bases at V and 9 bases at J; junction bases unmatched: 15. Here the CDR3 reads CASSLLGQGVAGEQFF. The CDR3 bases are TGTGCCAGCAGTCTACTGGGACAGGGTGTTGCGGGTGAGCAGTTCTTC.

This clonotype has ten or more counts. The rearrangement links TRBV5-6 to TRBJ2-7; D might be TRBD1 or TRBD2, each matching 5 bases. CDR3 length equals 14 residues. V lost 2 bases to trimming and J lost 5 bases, with 14 bases between them. Germline V gene data show CDR1 as SGHDT and CDR2 as YYEEEE. CDR3 nucleotides: TGTGCCAGCAGCTTCCGAGGGGTTAGGGACGAGCAGTACTTC. Translated: CASSFRGVRDEQYF.

The rearrangement joins TRBV2 to TRBJ1-2; no clear D gene. Trimming left V 3 bases short and J 2 bases short, with 10 bases between. The CDR3 spans 14 residues. Germline CDR1 and CDR2: SNHLY and FYNNEI. CDR3 amino acids: CASSEEEGNYGYTF. CDR3 nucleotide sequence: TGTGCCAGCAGTGAGGAAGAAGGGAACTATGGCTACACCTTC.

This clonotype has a handful of counts. This chain joins TRBV29-1 and TRBJ2-5, with D perhaps matching TRBD2 (5 bases). Trimming pared 4 bases from V and 4 bases from J, leaving 7 bases between. This CDR3 is built from 11 residues. The V gene's germline CDR1 is SQVTM and CDR2 ANQGSEA. Written as DNA, the CDR3 is TGCAGCGTTGGGGCGGGAGAGACCCAGTACTTC. As protein: CSVGAGETQYF.

This clonotype came up a few times. This may be a read error: a much more frequent sequence differs by one nucleotide. The chain is built from TRBV7-9 and TRBJ2-7, with D possibly TRBD1 on 6 matching bases. The CDR3 extends over 13 amino acids. Germline values: CDR1 SEHNR, CDR2 FQNEAQ (reference sequence). DNA for the CDR3: TGTGCCAGCAGCACCACAGGGATCTACGAGCAGCACTTC. It translates to CASSTTGIYEQHF.

This clonotype was found many times. The chain employs TRBV5-6 and TRBJ2-1; the D gene is possibly TRBD2 (5 bases). The V gene's germline CDR1 is SGHDT and CDR2 YYEEEE. V lost 4 bases and J lost 6, with 14 bases in between. The CDR3 has 14 amino acids. In DNA, the CDR3 is TGTGCCAGCAGCCGCCCGGGAAGCGTCAATGAGCAGTTCTTC. Its translation is CASSRPGSVNEQFF. Using reference TRBV5-6 and TRBJ2-1 for the parts outside the CDR3, the full variable domain is DAGVTQSPTHLIKTRGQQVTLRCSPKSGHDTVSWYQQALGQGPQFIFQYYEEEERQRGNFPDRFSGHQFPNYSSELNVNALLLGDSALYLCASSRPGSVNEQFFGPGTRLTVL.